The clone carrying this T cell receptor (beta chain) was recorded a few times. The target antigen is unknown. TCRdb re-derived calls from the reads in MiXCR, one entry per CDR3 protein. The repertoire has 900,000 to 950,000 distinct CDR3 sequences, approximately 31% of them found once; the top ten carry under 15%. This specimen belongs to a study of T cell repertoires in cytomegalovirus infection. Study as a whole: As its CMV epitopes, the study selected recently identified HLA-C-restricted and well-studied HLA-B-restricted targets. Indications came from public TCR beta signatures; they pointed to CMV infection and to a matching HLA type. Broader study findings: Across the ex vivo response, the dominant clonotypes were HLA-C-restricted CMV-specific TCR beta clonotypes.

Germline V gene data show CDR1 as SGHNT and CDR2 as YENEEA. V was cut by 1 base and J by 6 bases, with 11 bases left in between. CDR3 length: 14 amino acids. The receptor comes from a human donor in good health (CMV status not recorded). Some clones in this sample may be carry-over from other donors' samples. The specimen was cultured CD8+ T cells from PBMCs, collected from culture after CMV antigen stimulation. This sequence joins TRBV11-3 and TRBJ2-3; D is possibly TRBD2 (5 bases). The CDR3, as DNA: TGTGCCAGCAGCTTAGGGACTTTTATGGATACGCAGTATTTT. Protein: CASSLGTFMDTQYF.